This is a list of T cell receptor beta chains from one sample in a study of beta chain features in type 1 diabetes. Using immunoSEQ multiplex PCR, the repertoire was profiled, and TCRdb retains in-frame clones only, with some absent. The sample has under 300,000 clones; approximately 10% are singletons. The specimen was naive CD4+ T cells from blood. Source of these receptors: a man aged 25 to 45 with type 1 diabetes. CDR3s include the opening cysteine and the closing phenylalanine or tryptophan. D genes are given only for firm matches. Rows give clone size only sometimes, using once, few, many, or a class for an expanded clone.

V	length	size	J	D	DNA	CDR3
TRBV7-2	13	NA	TRBJ1-1	NA	TGTGCCAGCAGCGCTGACAGGAACACTGAAGCTTTCTTT	CASSADRNTEAFF
TRBV19	15	NA	TRBJ1-2	NA	TGTGCCAGTAATTTAGACGGGACATCTAACTATGGCTACACCTTC	CASNLDGTSNYGYTF
TRBV30	15	few	TRBJ1-6	NA	TGTGCCTGGAGTGTTGGGGGGGCTTGGAATTCACCCCTCCACTTT	CAWSVGGAWNSPLHF
TRBV7-9	15	few	TRBJ2-2	NA	TGTGCCAGCAGGTTTCCCACAGGGCTCACCGGGGAGCTGTTTTTT	CASRFPTGLTGELFF
TRBV25-1	11	few	TRBJ1-1	NA	TGTGCCAGCAGTGATTCCTCTAAAGCTTTCTTT	CASSDSSKAFF
TRBV18	15	NA	TRBJ2-1	TRBD1	TGTGCCAGCTCATCGACAGGGGCGGCCTACAATGAGCAGTTCTTC	CASSSTGAAYNEQFF
TRBV9	16	few	TRBJ2-1	TRBD2	TGTGCCAGCAGCGCCTCGGGGGGGGTCGTATACAATGAGCAGTTCTTC	CASSASGGVVYNEQFF
TRBV7-2	16	few	TRBJ2-7	TRBD2	TGTGCCAGCAGCTCGGTGGGGAGGGGCAGTCTGCGAGAGCAGTACTTC	CASSSVGRGSLREQYF
TRBV7-9	14	few	TRBJ2-7	TRBD2	TGTGCCAGCAGCTTCGGGACTAGCGTTGGCGAGCAGTACTTC	CASSFGTSVGEQYF
TRBV9	14	NA	TRBJ2-2	NA	TGTGCCAGCAGCGTAGCGGGAGATAGCGGGGAGCTGTTTTTT	CASSVAGDSGELFF
TRBV18	13	few	TRBJ2-7	NA	TGTGCCAGCTCCCGGGGTGGGATCTACGAGCAGTACTTC	CASSRGGIYEQYF
TRBV5-1	15	NA	TRBJ1-6	NA	TGCGCCAGCAGCTTGGCCCAGGGGTGGAATTCACCCCTCCACTTT	CASSLAQGWNSPLHF
TRBV4-2	17	NA	TRBJ1-1	NA	TGTGCCAGCAGCCACGAGGCCGGCCTAGTCGCGGACACTGAAGCTTTCTTT	CASSHEAGLVADTEAFF
TRBV6-1	14	few	TRBJ1-1	NA	TGTGCCAGCAGTGAAGAGGGAGGGAGCTCTGAAGCTTTCTTT	CASSEEGGSSEAFF
TRBV7-2	18	few	TRBJ2-3	NA	TGTGCCAGCAGCCTCCGTCCTGGGGTGGGACAAACCGGGGATACGCAGTATTTT	CASSLRPGVGQTGDTQYF
TRBV9	12	few	TRBJ2-3	NA	TGTGCCAGCAGCCCTACCCGCGGTACGCAGTATTTT	CASSPTRGTQYF
TRBV6-1	14	few	TRBJ2-2	TRBD1	TGTGCCGGGGGGACAGGGCGGGGAGCCGGGGAGCTGTTTTTT	CAGGTGRGAGELFF
TRBV5-1	14	few	TRBJ1-2	TRBD1	TGCGCCAGCAGCGCTTATGGGACAGACTATGGCTACACCTTC	CASSAYGTDYGYTF
TRBV19	16	NA	TRBJ1-6	TRBD1	TGTGCCAGTAGCACTCCGGGACAGGGGTCAAATTCACCCCTCCACTTT	CASSTPGQGSNSPLHF
TRBV14	16	NA	TRBJ1-4	NA	TGTGCCAGCAGCCAGTGGTCCGGGTCAACTAATGAAAAACTGTTTTTT	CASSQWSGSTNEKLFF
TRBV19	14	NA	TRBJ2-5	TRBD1	TGTGCCAGTAGACGGTGGACAGGGTCGGAGACCCAGTACTTC	CASRRWTGSETQYF
TRBV9	15	NA	TRBJ2-3	NA	TGTGCCAGCAGCGCCCCCTCACAGCCGCAGGATACGCAGTATTTT	CASSAPSQPQDTQYF
TRBV4-2	14	NA	TRBJ2-3	TRBD2	TGTGCCAGCAGCCCGGGACTAGGAGTGGATACGCAGTATTTT	CASSPGLGVDTQYF
TRBV18	19	NA	TRBJ2-4	TRBD2	TGTGCCAGCTCACCGTGGACAGCAGGGACTAGCCTGGCCAAAAACATTCAGTACTTC	CASSPWTAGTSLAKNIQYF
TRBV6-6	15	NA	TRBJ2-5	NA	TGTGCCAGCAGCCACTATGGAACCGAGCAGGAGACCCAGTACTTC	CASSHYGTEQETQYF